Detailed here is one T cell receptor beta chain. Antigen specificity is unknown. One entry per CDR3 protein results from TCRdb running MiXCR on the 5' RACE reads. The sample lists 300,000 to 400,000 distinct CDR3 sequences; roughly an eighth were seen once. These data are taken from a study of T cells after yellow fever vaccination. Study findings and constraints: Shared CD4/CD8 clonotypes were a small share, likely from convergent recombination. The secondary response was weaker, and its peak arrived faster, on day 5 versus 15.

V lost 3 bases and J lost 9, with 21 bases in between. CDR3 length equals 15 residues. Germline CDR1 and CDR2: DFQATT and SNEGSKA (reference sequence). The receptor comes from a man between 18 and 35 years old who received the YFV17D yellow fever vaccine. Sequenced here: CD4+ T cells sorted from PBMCs, sampled 15 days after the yellow fever booster vaccination. The genes are TRBV20-1 and TRBJ2-1, with D maybe TRBD1 (5 bases). CDR3 residues: CSARAGHGVPSEQFF. In DNA, the CDR3 is TGCAGTGCTAGGGCCGGACACGGAGTCCCTTCTGAGCAGTTCTTC.